Ten or more counts support the clone carrying this T cell receptor beta chain. Its antigen is still unknown. The data derive from a study of neurological immune-mediated disorders. Study results and limitations: No CDR3 amino acid sequences recurred among expanded clones across subjects, suggesting private repertoires in all groups.

TCRdb recomputed calls from the 5' RACE reads with MiXCR, one row per CDR3 protein. Here the sample spans 20,000 to 30,000 distinct CDR3 sequences, roughly 13% being singletons. The CDR3 length is 14 residues. Deletions cut 3 bases from V and 0 bases from J, with 9 bases between. The germline gives CDR1 DFQATT, CDR2 SNEGSKA (reference sequence). Sequenced input: PBMCs. The V and J genes are TRBV20-1 and TRBJ1-5; D remains ambiguous. The TCR sequence derives from a woman between 35 and 50 years old with HTLV-1-associated myelopathy (HAM/TSP). The CDR3 DNA sequence: TGCAGTGCTAGTGGGCCCTATAGCAATCAGCCCCAGCATTTT. Translated: CSASGPYSNQPQHF.